This T cell receptor (beta chain) emerged from a study of cytomegalovirus exposure and HLA in healthy donors (dated by TCRdb to about 2017). For the study in its entirety: An earlier analysis of approximately 640 of the donors reported 250 to 350 Gb of sequence data and 117 million unique TCR beta sequences from around 200 million T cells. An early release covering roughly 600 HLA-typed donors comprised about 300 gigabases of sequencing data and tens of millions of unique TCR sequences. The genetic ancestry cluster associated with self-reported Caucasian donors included over 65% of the 398 genotyped donors. The study was designed to test whether signatures of past pathogen exposure could be identified by cataloging public T cell receptors. The study profiled the T cell repertoires of under 700 subjects by immunosequencing and related them to cytomegalovirus serostatus. Along with the approximately 650-subject first cohort, a separate validation cohort of over a hundred different subjects was used. To predict cytomegalovirus infection status, the study combined high-throughput TCR immunosequencing, statistical association of individual TCRs with disease status, and machine learning. A later analysis re-examined previously published TCR beta repertoires from 600 to 700 donors and added high-resolution HLA genotyping to investigate patterns of TCR occurrence. The later analysis used no new phenotypic data to find candidate immune exposures, relying instead on TCR beta sequences and their occurrence across donors. In an earlier analysis of a few hundred of the donors, high-throughput TCR beta sequencing was used to judge whether each TCR beta V gene segment behaved as functional or pseudogenic. Donor age, sex, ethnicity and CMV serostatus were compiled alongside the repertoire data. In a later genetic analysis, genome-wide SNP genotypes for about three fifths of the roughly 670 donors were used, and that subset was treated as a discovery cohort. Every discovery cohort repertoire had been produced on one sequencing platform. HLA typing covered class I and class II loci at four-digit resolution. Typing coverage differed by locus: A, B, C, DRB1 and DQB1 were typed in roughly 620-630 donors, DQA1 in 500 to 550, DPA1 in approximately 600, and DPB1 in just under 490. Roughly 5 DR-DQ haplotypes were handled as single units for association and clustering, since linkage in the cohort was strong. Across about 370 genotyped donors of the cohort, an average of about 200,000 unique TCR beta nucleotide sequences per donor were sequenced, and around 20% of those sequences were non-productive. Overall results and qualifications from the work: Sequencing depth was assumed to be roughly uniform across donors in the presence/absence analyses, though that assumption may not hold. Because the 87-base-pair reads could not distinguish some IMGT-functional V segments, including TRBV6-2 and TRBV6-3, those segments were excluded. According to the authors, the approach could potentially be generalized to other disease states and immunological phenotypes. When HLA alleles, especially DR and DQ, strongly co-occurred, attributing TCR associations to individual alleles was difficult. Compared with the 666-donor mean, donors in an Asian-associated ancestry cluster had fewer N-insertions in productive TCRs, according to a later genetic analysis. In a later analysis, HLA-associated TCR beta chains were found to be more clonally expanded and to have lower generation probabilities than equally common non-associated chains. An earlier analysis of around 540 of the donors showed that most TCR beta V segments appeared in productive rearrangements either about 87% or about 30% of the time, which broadly matched IMGT annotations. For the cohort, immune exposure information was limited to CMV serostatus. Most CMV-associated TCR beta chains appeared to be HLA-restricted in a later analysis, and the HLA associations seemed to be driven largely by CMV exposure. Correlated functional status among segregating V segments might be attributable to linkage disequilibrium, but an unknown experimental factor could not be ruled out. A further reported finding was that TCR beta sequences accurately predicted the HLA-A and HLA-B alleles for most subjects in the first cohort. In the study, 150 to 200 TCR beta chains were listed as associated with cytomegalovirus. An association between a missense DCLRE1C variant and V-gene and J-gene trimming of TCR beta chains was found in a later genetic analysis and replicated in an independent cohort. A later analysis reported that several top co-occurrence clusters appeared linked to parvovirus B19, influenza, CMV and Epstein-Barr virus. Because HLA typing was missing for some donors at each locus, association tests included only the typed subset. In a later analysis, the rate of TCR association differed among HLA loci, with DRB1 alleles having the most associated TCRs and HLA-C alleles having the fewest. Only TCR beta chains were sequenced in this cohort, and the absence of alpha or paired-chain data limited detectable features. Most TCR sequences were seen in very few donors, while some public TCRs were found in many individuals. In both the original and validation cohorts, the classifier was reported to diagnose cytomegalovirus status with high specificity and sensitivity. The earlier analysis of approximately 540 of the donors excluded approximately 15 rarely observed V segments, including chromosome 9 orphons, because counts were too low. A cluster of highly shared sequence variants was judged likely to represent a technical artifact of the sequencing pipeline. A few of the identified cytomegalovirus-associated TCR beta chains were confirmed in vitro to be specific for cytomegalovirus antigens. A later analysis associated about 17,000 TCR beta sequences with specific HLA alleles at a false discovery rate of 0.05.

Receptor amplification or capture employed the immunoSEQ multiplex PCR assay. The multiplex PCR relied on a mix of 60 forward primers for TCR Vbeta segments and 13 reverse primers for TCR Jbeta segments. Amplification of the CDR3 region of rearranged TCR beta genes was performed with a multiplex PCR assay on genomic DNA. The amplified TCR beta libraries were sequenced on the Illumina HiSeq System as 87-base-pair reads. The authors' pipeline ran thus. Across the roughly 600 repertoires, a later analysis counted approximately 75 million unique TCR beta chains, around 10 million of which were shared by at least two donors. Raw reads were error-corrected and collapsed into unique sequences with a nearest-neighbor algorithm that merged closely related sequences to remove PCR and sequencing errors. Alignment of CDR3 sequences to IMGT reference sequences was used to assign V, D and J gene segments. For a sequence to be retained, at least a six-nucleotide match to both a V gene segment and a J gene segment was required. Rearrangements were called productive when the CDR3 lacked stop codons and stayed in frame with V and J; all others were non-productive. Following IMGT convention, CDR3 was defined as the stretch from the second conserved V-encoded cysteine up to the conserved J-encoded phenylalanine. In an earlier analysis of roughly 580 of the donors, sequences lacking an unambiguous match to a single V gene segment were excluded. An earlier analysis of fewer than 650 of the donors classified V segments as functional when productive rearrangements were above 56.7% and as segregating when the standard deviation between donors was above 5%. To diagnose cytomegalovirus status from the catalog of TCR beta chain sequences, a statistical classification framework was built. In a later analysis, TCR nucleotide sequences were compared against IMGT/GENE-DB human TR gene sequences so that V and J genes could be assigned. In a later analysis, CDR3 sequences and most-parsimonious VDJ recombination scenarios were assigned using the TCRdist pipeline. A later analysis defined each TCR beta chain by its CDR3 amino acid sequence plus V-gene family, and excluded reads lacking a unique V-gene family. A later analysis removed several hundred highly shared, low-generation-probability nucleotide sequences to deal with suspected cross-contamination and a sequencing artifact. A later analysis calculated a clonal expansion index for each public chain from normalized within-repertoire ranks of inferred template counts. Generation probabilities in a later analysis came from a VDJ recombination model fitted to out-of-frame rearrangements, and those results were checked against IGoR. Hypergeometric tests were used in a later analysis to score TCR-TCR, TCR-HLA and TCR-CMV co-occurrence, with a repertoire-size bias correction applied to the TCR pairs. In a later analysis, false discovery rates were estimated by permuting HLA or CMV assignments 20 times. A later analysis grouped co-occurring TCRs with DBSCAN, adding TCRdist sequence similarity when clustering within HLA-allele-positive subsets. Co-occurrence clustering excluded repertoires with fewer than 30,000 or more than 120,000 public chains, plus five with anomalous nucleotide sharing. TCRdb carries this immuneACCESS record with in-frame sequences only. Its versions omit some clonotypes, under half of them owing to an unresolved V gene in the studies checked, with the rest unexplained. The V and J calls and clone size come from that table; D and trimming were worked out from the DNA. Recorded for this sample are about 150,000 clones; around 75% of them occurred a single time. The top ten hold around 3.1% of the sample.

In total, 600 or so healthy bone marrow donors made up the cohort. Cohort members were all nominally healthy when sampled, although unrecorded immune exposures were likely present. The donor tested CMV seronegative and was one of the 352 seronegative cohort members. Each donor provided a peripheral blood sample, and peripheral blood mononuclear cells were used for TCR beta sequencing. Genomic DNA was extracted from the blood cell samples with the Qiagen DNeasy Blood Extraction Kit. The CDR3 covers 14 residues, taking in both the cysteine and the phenylalanine. CDR3 DNA is the only sequence kept; it has 42 bases, read in frame from the first base. The germline V gene (reference sequence) specifies LNHNV as CDR1 and YYDKDF as CDR2. Relative to germline, V is 4 bases shorter and J is 7 bases shorter, with 16 bases between their ends. With respect to this clone: Its antigen is not yet known. No much larger clonotype is one base removed from it; base qualities were not supplied.

The rearrangement joined TRBV15 to TRBJ1-1; the D gene identity is not certain. The specimen was PBMCs. This clonotype was sampled from a male donor in good health and CMV-seronegative. Read as DNA, the sequence is TGTGCCACCAGCACCGCAACCGGGGTCTTTGAAGCTTTCTTT. This translates into CATSTATGVFEAFF.